This T cell receptor (beta chain) was identified in a study of T cell repertoires in cytomegalovirus infection. Study information: Matching HLA type and CMV infection were both indicated by public TCR beta signatures.

In the case of this clonotype: Antigen: not known.

Germline V gives CDR1 LNHDA, CDR2 SQIVND (reference sequence). V dropped 9 bases and J dropped 2 bases, with 19 bases sitting between them. The CDR3 is made up of 15 amino acids. In TCRdb, the reads were re-called with MiXCR into one record per CDR3 protein. Found here are about 830,000 distinct CDR3 sequences, approximately 32% of them singletons; the top ten hold under 15%. The chain couples TRBV19 to TRBJ1-1; D remains ambiguous. This specimen was cultured CD8+ T cells from PBMCs, taken from culture after CMV antigen stimulation. The receptor comes from a human donor in good health (CMV status not recorded). Some clones in this sample may be carry-over from other donors' samples. CDR3: CASRTRRTLNTEAFF. The CDR3 DNA is TGTGCCAGCAGGACGAGAAGGACCCTTAACACTGAAGCTTTCTTT.